The 26 T cell receptor beta chains given below trace back to one sample, sequenced in a study of T cells in Graves' hyperthyroidism and ophthalmopathy (dated by TCRdb to between 2018 and 2021). The library was prepared using multiplex PCR. The data were produced on an Illumina HiSeq 2000. The TCR beta CDR3 regions were amplified from RNA transcripts. The TCR CDR3 was subjected to a first round of RT-PCR using the HTBI primer set and the Qiagen OneStep RT-PCR kit. The public reads were reanalyzed by TCRdb: fastp trimming at Q25, MiXCR alignment, in-frame beta chains only. Each CDR3 protein gets just one entry, which takes the most common genes and DNA from the rows behind it. In this sample the table shows hundreds of thousands of distinct CDR3 sequences, more than 20% of which occur a single time. The ten largest clones represent about 34% of the sample. The specimen was blood. The receptors shown here come from a man aged 25-45 years with Graves' ophthalmopathy.

A note on this clonotype: This clone may be a read error of a much larger clone one base away. The chain has TRBV11-2 and TRBJ1-2, with D perhaps matching TRBD1 (6 bases). Germline V gives CDR1 SGHAT, CDR2 FQNNGV. The length of the CDR3 is 14 residues. CDR3 in DNA: TGTGCCGGCAGCTATGGACAGACCAACTATGGCTACACCTTC. Encoded protein: CAGSYGQTNYGYTF.

The sample holds many counts of this clonotype. The V gene is TRBV18, the J gene TRBJ2-1, with TRBD2 identical over 10 bases. The trim removed 0 bases at V and 5 bases at J, leaving 4 bases unmatched. The CDR3 is 16 residues long. The germline gives CDR1 KGHSH, CDR2 LQKENI. CDR3 residues: CASSPPGLATNNEQFF. DNA for the CDR3: TGTGCCAGCTCACCACCGGGACTAGCGACGAACAATGAGCAGTTCTTC.

The chain links TRBV6-1 to TRBJ2-1; the D gene is possibly TRBD2 (6 bases). Trimming shortened V by 4 bases and J by 1 base, and 11 bases separated the two germline ends. Germline CDR1 MNHNS, CDR2 SASEGT. The CDR3 length is 15 residues. The CDR3 loop is CASSGSGLSYNEQFF. The DNA of the CDR3 is TGTGCCAGCAGTGGAAGCGGGCTTTCCTACAATGAGCAGTTCTTC.

This chain links TRBV28 with TRBJ2-5, with 8 bases fitting TRBD2. The trim removed 3 bases at V and 1 base at J, leaving 4 bases unmatched. From germline, CDR1 is MDHEN and CDR2 SYDVKM. The CDR3 is made up of 15 amino acids. The CDR3 DNA follows: TGTGCCAGCAGTTTCGGCGGGGGGACCCAAGAGACCCAGTACTTC. It is translated as CASSFGGGTQETQYF.

The gene calls are TRBV7-9 and TRBJ2-3; 7 bases align to TRBD2. This CDR3 region has 16 residues. J gave up 4 bases and V 5 bases, and 12 bases lay outside the gene matches. Germline CDR1 SEHNR, CDR2 FQNEAQ (reference sequence). CDR3 nucleotides: TGTGCCAGCAGCCACATCGATAAGCGGGAACCAGATACGCAGTATTTT. As protein: CASSHIDKREPDTQYF.

This clonotype was seen only a few times. V and J are TRBV7-9 and TRBJ1-1; D unclear. CDR1 and CDR2 from the germline V gene are SEHNR and FQNEAQ (reference sequence). Trimming removed 5 bases at V and 7 bases at J, with 8 bases between. The CDR3 sequence is 11 residues long. The CDR3 sequence: CASSDDHEAFF. The CDR3 bases are TGTGCCAGCAGCGATGATCATGAAGCTTTCTTT.

This clonotype was detected only once. The J gene is TRBJ2-1, the V gene TRBV28; possibly TRBD1 or TRBD2 for D (5 bases each). V was cut by 8 bases and J by 10 bases, with 12 bases left in between. CDR1 MDHEN and CDR2 SYDVKM come from the germline V gene. The CDR3 is 11 amino acids. CDR3 amino acids: CASAVRDEQFF. The CDR3 DNA follows: TGTGCCAGCGCCGTGAGGGACGAGCAGTTCTTC.

The CDR3 region has the DNA TGCAGTGCTAGACCCCCGTGGGGGCGGAGCACTGAAGCTTTCTTT. It is translated as CSARPPWGRSTEAFF. This chain connects TRBV20-1 to TRBJ1-1, with D perhaps TRBD1 (6 bases). V lost 2 bases and J 4 bases, leaving 17 bases between the germline ends. The CDR3 totals 15 residues. Germline V gene data show CDR1 as DFQATT and CDR2 as SNEGSKA (reference sequence).

The chain links TRBV6-8 to TRBJ2-2; D is unclear. The length of the CDR3 is 15 residues. V was trimmed by 2 bases and J by 4 bases, leaving 11 bases between them. CDR1 and CDR2 (germline): MNHGY, SAAAGT. The CDR3 coding sequence is TGTGCCAGCAGTTACGTTAGGCGATTCACCGGGGAGCTGTTTTTT. It specifies CASSYVRRFTGELFF.

This clonotype was found many times. The V and J genes are TRBV2 and TRBJ2-5; TRBD2 matches at 8 bases. CDR3 length: 15 residues. Unmatched junction bases numbered 7, after V lost 7 bases and J lost 0 bases. Germline V gene sequence: CDR1 SNHLY, CDR2 FYNNEI. CDR3 protein: CASNGGVEYQETQYF. CDR3 DNA: TGTGCCAGCAACGGGGGGGTTGAGTACCAAGAGACCCAGTACTTC.

This clonotype came up many times. The chain couples TRBV28 to TRBJ2-5, with D possibly matching TRBD2 (6 bases). The CDR3 is 15 amino acids. The V end lost 5 bases, the J end lost 1 base, and 14 bases lay between the germline ends. CDR1 and CDR2 (germline): MDHEN, SYDVKM. CDR3 nucleotide sequence: TGTGCCAGCAGTACGGTCAGGAGGGCCCAAGAGACCCAGTACTTC. Its translation is CASSTVRRAQETQYF.

This clonotype was counted at least ten times. J is TRBJ2-3 and V is TRBV7-8; D possibly corresponds to TRBD1 (6 bases). There are 15 residues in the CDR3. Deletions cut 8 bases from V and 2 bases from J, with 17 bases between. Germline CDR1 reads SGHVS; CDR2 reads FQNEAQ. The CDR3 spells CASWKDRPYTDTQYF. CDR3 in DNA: TGTGCCAGCTGGAAAGACAGGCCGTACACAGATACGCAGTATTTT.

This clonotype has ten or more counts. The chain combines TRBV20-1 with TRBJ2-3; a possible D gene is TRBD2 (5 bases). The CDR3 has 14 amino acids. V was pared by 0 bases and J by 0 bases, with 7 bases between. Germline assignment: CDR1 DFQATT and CDR2 SNEGSKA (reference sequence). CDR3 region: CSAREGGSTDTQYF. The CDR3 DNA sequence: TGCAGTGCTAGAGAGGGCGGGAGCACAGATACGCAGTATTTT.

This chain joins TRBV9 and TRBJ2-5, with D uncertain. CDR3 length: 14 amino acids. V lost 0 bases and J lost 2, with 8 bases in between. Germline V gene lookup returns CDR1 SGDLS and CDR2 YYNGEE. The CDR3 coding sequence is TGTGCCAGCAGCGTAGCGTCTAGTCAAGAGACCCAGTACTTC. Translation gives CASSVASSQETQYF. Filled out from reference TRBV9 and TRBJ2-5, the complete variable domain reads DSGVTQTPKHLITATGQRVTLRCSPRSGDLSVYWYQQSLDQGLQFLIQYYNGEERAKGNILERFSAQQFPDLHSELNLSSLELGDSALYFCASSVASSQETQYFGPGTRLLVL.

The chain uses TRBV6-1 and TRBJ2-1; 9 nucleotides line up with TRBD1. CDR3 length: 15 residues. CDR1 and CDR2 (germline): MNHNS, SASEGT. Trimming at V came to 6 bases and at J to 7 bases, leaving 10 bases not matched to a gene. DNA of the CDR3: TGTGCCAGCAGGCCGGACAGGGGCCTTGGAAATGAGCAGTTCTTC. Amino acids: CASRPDRGLGNEQFF.

There are many counts of this clonotype. The chain employs TRBV2 and TRBJ2-1; 12 bases fit TRBD2. Losses at the gene ends were 0 bases for V and 10 bases for J; bases not matched to a gene: 10. Germline V gene sequence: CDR1 SNHLY, CDR2 FYNNEI. The CDR3 spans 17 residues. The CDR3 here is CASSEAPPSGRAREQFF. The CDR3 DNA reads TGTGCCAGCAGTGAAGCCCCCCCTAGCGGGAGGGCCCGAGAGCAGTTCTTC.

The chain has TRBV7-2 and TRBJ1-2; D not resolved. Germline-derived CDR1 and CDR2 are SGHTA and FQGNSA. The CDR3 is 14 residues long. V gave up 1 base and J gave up 6 bases, with 12 bases separating them. The CDR3: CASSLGGHMDGYTF. The DNA of the CDR3 is TGTGCCAGCAGCTTAGGAGGGCATATGGATGGCTACACCTTC.

The CDR3 loop is CASSLALSAVTDTQYF. The CDR3, as DNA: TGTGCCAGCAGCTTGGCTCTGTCAGCGGTCACAGATACGCAGTATTTT. V is TRBV5-8 and J is TRBJ2-3, with D perhaps TRBD2 (5 bases). This CDR3 is built from 16 residues. CDR1 and CDR2 from the germline V gene are SGHTS and YDEGEE. Deletions cut 0 bases from V and 2 bases from J, with 13 bases between.

The chain joins TRBV10-3 to TRBJ1-2, with TRBD1 identical over 7 bases. V shed 4 bases and J 6 bases; nucleotides not matched to a gene: 2. The CDR3 is 12 amino acids. Germline CDR1 and CDR2: ENHRY and SYGVKD. The CDR3 DNA reads TGTGCCATCAGTGGGACAGGAAATGGCTACACCTTC. This gives the protein CAISGTGNGYTF.

The chain recombines TRBV5-1 with TRBJ2-1; D is perhaps TRBD1 (6 bases). The CDR3 spans 12 residues. The ends were cut back, 8 bases at V and 3 bases at J, with 9 bases in the middle. Germline lookup yields CDR1 SGHRS and CDR2 YFSETQ. In nucleotides, the CDR3 is TGCGCCAGTTACAGGGTCTACAATGAGCAGTTCTTC. Translation gives CASYRVYNEQFF.

In its sample, this clonotype was seen a few times. The chain combines TRBV6-2 or TRBV6-3 with TRBJ1-5, with 8 bases matching TRBD1. J was trimmed by 1 base and V by 3 bases; bases with no gene match: 11. The CDR3 is 18 residues long. CDR1 is MNHEY, CDR2 SVGEGT, per germline. The CDR3 DNA follows: TGTGCCAGCAGTTATCCCGGGACAGGCCTGGTGAGCAATCAGCCCCAGCATTTT. It translates to CASSYPGTGLVSNQPQHF.

This clonotype has just a few counts. V usage is TRBV12-3 or TRBV12-4 and J usage is TRBJ1-5; D unresolved. The length of the CDR3 is 12 residues. Trimming took 4 bases from V and 10 from J, leaving 11 bases between them. The CDR3 spells CASSSANLPQHF. The CDR3 nucleotides are TGTGCCAGCAGTTCGGCCAATCTCCCCCAGCATTTT.

Only a few counts were recorded for this clonotype. The gene calls are TRBV4-3 and TRBJ2-2; 7 positions agree with TRBD1. The V gene's germline CDR1 is LGHNA and CDR2 YSLEER. The CDR3 sequence is 13 residues long. V dropped 2 bases and J dropped 6; count of bases not matched to a gene: 0. CDR3 in DNA: TGCGCCAGCAGCCAAACAGGGGCCGGGGAGCTGTTTTTT. It codes for CASSQTGAGELFF.

This clonotype was observed a few times. The CDR3 DNA reads as TGCAGTGCTAGAAGGGCTAGCGGGCTCTATGAGCAGTTCTTC. Amino acid sequence: CSARRASGLYEQFF. The chain recombines TRBV20-1 with TRBJ2-1, with TRBD2 matching 8 bases. The V and J ends lost 2 bases and 8 bases, in that order; junction bases with no gene match: 8. In germline, CDR1 is DFQATT, CDR2 SNEGSKA (reference sequence). This CDR3 has 14 residues.

This clonotype showed up just a few times. The chain has TRBV18 and TRBJ2-2; TRBD2 is a possible D gene (6 bases). The germline gives CDR1 KGHSH, CDR2 LQKENI. The ends were cut back, 6 bases at V and 3 bases at J, with 11 bases in the middle. The length of the CDR3 is 14 residues. The CDR3 region is CASSQGLHTGELFF. As DNA, the CDR3 is TGTGCCAGCTCTCAGGGACTGCACACCGGGGAGCTGTTTTTT.

This clonotype was detected only a few times. The chain joins TRBV27 to TRBJ2-7; possibly TRBD2 for D (6 bases). CDR3 length equals 15 residues. V lost 3 bases and J 0 bases, leaving 12 bases between the germline ends. Germline V gene data show CDR1 as MNHEY and CDR2 as SMNVEV (reference sequence). CDR3 residues: CASSFSGGNSYEQYF. In DNA form, the CDR3 reads TGTGCCAGCAGTTTTAGCGGCGGGAACTCCTACGAGCAGTACTTC.